These 30 T cell receptor beta chains came from one sample sequenced in a study of cytomegalovirus exposure and HLA in healthy donors. The PCR employed 60 Vbeta primers together with 13 Jbeta primers. Some clones are missing from TCRdb's copy, which holds only in-frame ones; the method was immunoSEQ multiplex PCR. The profile shows 65,000 to 90,000 clones, less than 80% of them singletons. The sample consisted of PBMCs. The receptors derive from a woman aged 40-49 years in good health and CMV-seropositive.

This clone was counted a few times. This chain connects TRBV7-9 to TRBJ1-2; TRBD1 matches at 11 bases. The CDR3 is 13 amino acids. V lost 6 bases and J lost 8; bases outside the gene matches: 5. CDR1 and CDR2 (germline): SEHNR, FQNEAQ (reference sequence). Written as DNA, the CDR3 is TGTGCCAGCAGTTGGACAGGGGGCATGGGCTACACCTTC. Protein: CASSWTGGMGYTF.

The rearrangement uses TRBV6-6 and TRBJ1-2; D gene ambiguous. Trimming stripped 7 bases from V and 3 bases from J, with 6 bases between. Germline V lookup: CDR1 MNHNY, CDR2 SVGAGI (reference sequence). The CDR3 length is 11 residues. The CDR3 coding sequence is TGTGCCAGCACGAGGGACTATGGCTACACCTTC. Its protein product is CASTRDYGYTF.

The rearrangement joins TRBV30 to TRBJ2-5; D might be TRBD2 (7 bases). With 2 bases removed from V and 2 bases from J, the gap between germline ends came to 9 bases. This CDR3 region has 13 residues. Looked up from germline, CDR1 is GTSNPN and CDR2 is SVGIG (reference sequence). The CDR3 coding sequence is TGTGCCTGGAGTAGGGGGGGGCAAGAGACCCAGTACTTC. This sequence encodes CAWSRGGQETQYF.

In regard to this clone: The junction shows a germline mismatch at one end, possibly a read error. The chain combines TRBV7-9 with TRBJ2-7; 15 positions match TRBD2. The CDR3 spans 16 residues. Germline V gene sequence: CDR1 SEHNR, CDR2 FQNEAQ (reference sequence). The chain's CDR3 is CSSSRGLAGGLYEQYF. Here the CDR3 DNA reads TGTTCCAGCAGCCGAGGACTAGCGGGGGGGCTCTACGAGCAGTACTTC.

The rearrangement links TRBV25-1 to TRBJ1-2, with D possibly TRBD1 on 5 matching bases. The CDR3 is 14 amino acids. Germline V gene lookup returns CDR1 MGHDK and CDR2 SYGVNS. V was pared by 6 bases and J by 4 bases, with 15 bases between. The CDR3 loop is CASSPAGGVYGYTF. CDR3 nucleotide sequence: TGTGCCAGCAGCCCCGCCGGGGGGGTCTATGGCTACACCTTC.

The gene calls are TRBV9 and TRBJ2-7; the D gene is possibly TRBD1 (5 bases). V was clipped by 0 bases and J by 4 bases, with 11 bases between them. This CDR3 comprises 14 residues. Germline loops: CDR1 SGDLS, CDR2 YYNGEE. As DNA, the CDR3 is TGTGCCAGCAGCGTAGGTCCAGGGATGTACGAGCAGTACTTC. It specifies CASSVGPGMYEQYF.

The rearrangement uses TRBV4-1 and TRBJ1-1, with D possibly TRBD1 on 6 matching bases. V dropped 5 bases and J dropped 4 bases, with 17 bases sitting between them. CDR3 length: 15 residues. Germline loops: CDR1 MGHRA, CDR2 YSYEKL. The CDR3 loop is CASSIRQAGGTEAFF. The CDR3 bases are TGCGCCAGCAGCATTAGACAGGCTGGGGGCACTGAAGCTTTCTTT.

Concerning this clone itself: A read error may account for a junction end that differs from germline. The chain combines TRBV7-7 with TRBJ2-1; 8 positions match TRBD2. The CDR3 is 14 amino acids. Germline CDR1 is SSHAT and CDR2 is FNYEAQ (reference sequence). The chain's CDR3 is CASSLGRGDNEQFF. The DNA for the CDR3 is TGTGCTAGCAGCTTAGGGCGGGGGGACAATGAGCAGTTCTTC.

This chain connects TRBV7-8 to TRBJ2-2, with 7 nucleotides matching TRBD2. The trim removed 1 base at V and 4 bases at J, leaving 6 bases unmatched. In germline, CDR1 is SGHVS, CDR2 FQNEAQ. This CDR3 spans 16 amino acids. The CDR3 loop reads CASSLVGGGLTGELFF. CDR3 nucleotide sequence: TGTGCCAGCAGCTTAGTGGGCGGGGGACTCACCGGGGAGCTGTTTTTT.

The genes are TRBV6-4 and TRBJ2-3, with 10 bases aligning to TRBD2. The CDR3 sequence is 17 residues long. Germline CDR1 is MRHNA and CDR2 is SNTAGT. V was clipped by 6 bases and J by 2 bases; unmatched bases: 11. The CDR3 nucleotides are TGTGCCAGCAGACTTCGCCTAGCGGGGGCCCCCACAGATACGCAGTATTTT. It is translated as CASRLRLAGAPTDTQYF.

This clone came up a few times. The chain is built from TRBV27 and TRBJ1-4, with D maybe TRBD1 (6 bases). Germline V gene data show CDR1 as MNHEY and CDR2 as SMNVEV (reference sequence). Trimming pared 2 bases from V and 8 bases from J, leaving 12 bases between. This CDR3 region has 14 residues. The CDR3 region has the DNA TGTGCCAGCAGTTTAGGGGGCGAGGGAGAAAAACTGTTTTTT. Protein product: CASSLGGEGEKLFF.

The chain carries TRBV19 and TRBJ2-1, with TRBD1 matching 8 bases. Germline V gene sequence: CDR1 LNHDA, CDR2 SQIVND (reference sequence). CDR3 size: 14 residues. V gave up 6 bases and J gave up 3 bases; unmatched junction bases: 4. CDR3: CASSVGQGYNEQFF. As DNA, the CDR3 is TGTGCCAGTAGCGTTGGACAGGGCTACAATGAGCAGTTCTTC.

The CDR3: CASSGIRDRGGGYTF. CDR3 DNA sequence: TGTGCCAGCAGTGGCATTCGGGACAGGGGAGGTGGCTACACCTTC. J is TRBJ1-2 and V is TRBV5-4; TRBD1 aligns across 10 bases. Germline V lookup: CDR1 SGHNT, CDR2 YYREEE (reference sequence). V shed 5 bases and J 7 bases; nucleotides not matched to a gene: 11. The CDR3 runs to 15 residues.

The gene calls are TRBV2 and TRBJ2-6; D remains unclear. V was pared by 2 bases and J by 4 bases, with 6 bases between. CDR1 and CDR2 (germline): SNHLY, FYNNEI. The CDR3 runs 14 residues. CDR3 region: CASSELEGANVLTF. The CDR3 DNA sequence: TGTGCCAGCAGTGAACTAGAGGGGGCCAACGTCCTGACTTTC.

The chain joins TRBV18 to TRBJ1-3, with 7 bases fitting TRBD1. Germline V gene lookup returns CDR1 KGHSH and CDR2 LQKENI. The V segment lost 2 bases and the J segment 0 bases; nucleotides outside the gene matches: 7. The CDR3 contains 17 residues. The CDR3 DNA follows: TGTGCCAGCTCACCATCGTGGAGGGACAGCTCTGGAAACACCATATATTTT. Amino acids: CASSPSWRDSSGNTIYF.

The V gene is TRBV6-5, the J gene TRBJ2-2; D is unresolved. In germline, CDR1 is MNHEY, CDR2 SVGAGI. The ends were cut back, 0 bases at V and 0 bases at J, with 8 bases in the middle. CDR3 length: 16 residues. CDR3 region: CASSYSDTSNTGELFF. CDR3 nucleotide sequence: TGTGCCAGCAGTTACTCTGACACCTCGAACACCGGGGAGCTGTTTTTT.

The rearrangement uses TRBV2 and TRBJ1-2; possible D gene TRBD1, 6 bases. The CDR3 totals 17 residues. Germline loops: CDR1 SNHLY, CDR2 FYNNEI. V gave up 3 bases and J gave up 2 bases, with 19 bases separating them. The CDR3 DNA reads TGTGCCAGCAGTGATTATTTCGTGTCAGGGGCCAACTATGGCTACACCTTC. Translation gives CASSDYFVSGANYGYTF.

Here the CDR3 DNA reads TGTGCCAGCAGCGTAGATGTGGAGAGCTCCTACAATGAGCAGTTCTTC. This translates into CASSVDVESSYNEQFF. The rearrangement uses TRBV9 and TRBJ2-1; no reliable D call. The germline V gene has CDR1 SGDLS and CDR2 YYNGEE. V lost 0 bases and J 0 bases, leaving 10 bases between the germline ends. CDR3 length equals 16 residues.

This clone was found once. V is TRBV11-2 and J is TRBJ2-7; a possible D gene is TRBD1 (5 bases). The CDR3 sequence is 15 residues long. CDR1 SGHAT and CDR2 FQNNGV come from the germline V gene. Trimming removed 5 bases at V and 0 bases at J, with 14 bases between. CDR3 amino acids: CASSPVRTSSYEQYF. The CDR3 coding sequence is TGTGCCAGCAGCCCCGTTAGGACAAGCTCCTACGAGCAGTACTTC. Variable domain in full (rest from reference TRBV11-2 and TRBJ2-7): EAGVAQSPRYKIIEKRQSVAFWCNPISGHATLYWYQQILGQGPKLLIQFQNNGVVDDSQLPKDRFSAERLKGVDSTLKIQPAKLEDSAVYLCASSPVRTSSYEQYFGPGTRLTVT.

This clone was observed a few times. The chain links TRBV21-1 to TRBJ2-3; the D segment call TRBD2 is taken from the table without a DNA check. TRBV21-1 is labeled a pseudogene. CDR3 length: 15 amino acids. CDR3: CASNPGGCPTDTQYF. The CDR3 nucleotides are TGTGCCAGCAACCCGGGCGGGTGTCCCACAGATACGCAGTATTTT.

This clone was detected a few times. The chain employs TRBV2 and TRBJ2-7, with 9 bases fitting TRBD1. This CDR3 comprises 15 residues. The J segment lost 3 bases and the V segment lost 8 bases, leaving 11 bases of the junction unmatched. The germline V gene has CDR1 SNHLY and CDR2 FYNNEI. CDR3 amino acids: CASLLTGTGFYEQYF. The CDR3 DNA is TGTGCCAGCTTGTTAACTGGGACAGGGTTCTACGAGCAGTACTTC.

V is TRBV13 and J is TRBJ1-5; TRBD1 might be the D (6 bases). The CDR3 loop spans 14 amino acids. V was pared by 0 bases and J by 4 bases, with 7 bases between. Germline CDR1 and CDR2: PRHDT and FYEKMQ (reference sequence). The CDR3 nucleotides are TGTGCCAGCAGCTTAGGGGACAGAAATCAGCCCCAGCATTTT. Amino acid sequence: CASSLGDRNQPQHF.

The chain combines TRBV10-3 with TRBJ1-1; 10 positions agree with TRBD1. Germline V lookup: CDR1 ENHRY, CDR2 SYGVKD. This CDR3 has 12 residues. Trimming removed 6 bases from V and 10 bases from J; junction bases left unmatched: 5. In DNA, the CDR3 is TGTGCCATCAGCGCCCGGGACAGGGGAGCTTTCTTT. Residues: CAISARDRGAFF.

This clone appeared a few times. This chain links TRBV7-6 with TRBJ2-1; 7 bases align to TRBD1. The trim removed 4 bases at V and 4 bases at J, leaving 7 bases unmatched. Germline assignment: CDR1 SGHVS and CDR2 FNYEAQ. The CDR3 consists of 15 residues. CDR3 sequence (DNA): TGTGCCAGCAGCTCCGAGACAGGGCGGTACAATGAGCAGTTCTTC. Its protein product is CASSSETGRYNEQFF.

This clone was seen only a few times. The V gene is TRBV7-3, the J gene TRBJ1-1; D not certain. CDR1 SGHTA and CDR2 FQGTGA come from the germline V gene. The CDR3 has 14 amino acids. Trimming stripped 5 bases from V and 3 bases from J, with 13 bases between. The CDR3 region is CASSPAGQDTEAFF. The CDR3 DNA is TGTGCCAGCAGCCCAGCTGGTCAGGACACTGAAGCTTTCTTT.

This chain uses TRBV5-6 with TRBJ2-1; 7 bases fit TRBD1. J gave up 6 bases and V 0 bases, and 9 bases lay outside the gene matches. This CDR3 has 16 amino acids. Germline V gene sequence: CDR1 SGHDT, CDR2 YYEEEE. The CDR3: CASSLVRQGLSNEQFF. The CDR3 DNA reads TGTGCCAGCAGCTTGGTTCGACAGGGCCTCTCCAATGAGCAGTTCTTC.

The chain is built from TRBV5-4 and TRBJ2-3, with 11 bases fitting TRBD2. The CDR3 runs to 15 residues. The junction had 1 base not matched to a gene; V was cut back by 0 bases and J by 4 bases. Germline CDR1 and CDR2: SGHNT and YYREEE (reference sequence). The CDR3 nucleotides are TGTGCCAGCAGCTTGGGACTAGCGGGGTCAGATACGCAGTATTTT. Its protein is CASSLGLAGSDTQYF.

The rearrangement links TRBV5-1 to TRBJ2-3, with D perhaps TRBD2 (7 bases). Germline loops: CDR1 SGHRS, CDR2 YFSETQ. The length of the CDR3 is 14 residues. V was trimmed by 2 bases and J by 4 bases, leaving 11 bases between them. The CDR3 sequence is CASSLGGAPDTQYF. The CDR3 coding sequence is TGCGCCAGCAGCTTAGGGGGGGCACCAGATACGCAGTATTTT. The full variable domain, completed using reference TRBV5-1 and TRBJ2-3, is KAGVTQTPRYLIKTRGQQVTLSCSPISGHRSVSWYQQTPGQGLQFLFEYFSETQRNKGNFPGRFSGRQFSNSRSEMNVSTLELGDSALYLCASSLGGAPDTQYFGPGTRLTVL.

The J gene is TRBJ1-2, the V gene TRBV4-1; D is perhaps TRBD1 (6 bases). The CDR3 loop spans 14 amino acids. V gave up 3 bases and J gave up 4 bases, with 12 bases separating them. CDR1 and CDR2 from the germline V gene are MGHRA and YSYEKL. In DNA form, the CDR3 reads TGCGCCAGCAGCCACCTGGACAGAGGCTATGGCTACACCTTC. Its protein is CASSHLDRGYGYTF.

The genes are TRBV20-1 and TRBJ2-3; D perhaps matches TRBD1 (6 bases). The CDR3 is made up of 11 amino acids. V shed 8 bases and J shed 2 bases, with 8 bases lying between them. Germline assignment: CDR1 DFQATT and CDR2 SNEGSKA (reference sequence). DNA for the CDR3: TGCAGTACAGGGATCACAGATACGCAGTATTTT. Encoded protein: CSTGITDTQYF.